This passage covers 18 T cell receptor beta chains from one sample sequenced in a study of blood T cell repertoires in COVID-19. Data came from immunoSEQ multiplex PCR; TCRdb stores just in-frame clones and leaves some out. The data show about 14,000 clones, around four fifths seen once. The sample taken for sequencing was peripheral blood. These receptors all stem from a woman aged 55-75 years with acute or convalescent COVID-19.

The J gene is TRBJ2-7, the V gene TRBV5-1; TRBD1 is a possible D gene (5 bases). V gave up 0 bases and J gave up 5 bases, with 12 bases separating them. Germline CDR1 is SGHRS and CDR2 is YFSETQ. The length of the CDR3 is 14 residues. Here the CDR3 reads CASSLARETNEQYF. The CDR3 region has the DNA TGCGCCAGCAGCTTGGCCAGGGAAACAAACGAGCAGTACTTC.

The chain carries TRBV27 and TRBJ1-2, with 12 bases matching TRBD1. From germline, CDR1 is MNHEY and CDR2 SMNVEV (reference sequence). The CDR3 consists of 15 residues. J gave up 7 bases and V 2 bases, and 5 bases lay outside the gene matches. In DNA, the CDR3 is TGTGCCAGCAGTTTACAGGGACAGGGGGCGGGTGGCTACACCTTC. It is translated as CASSLQGQGAGGYTF.

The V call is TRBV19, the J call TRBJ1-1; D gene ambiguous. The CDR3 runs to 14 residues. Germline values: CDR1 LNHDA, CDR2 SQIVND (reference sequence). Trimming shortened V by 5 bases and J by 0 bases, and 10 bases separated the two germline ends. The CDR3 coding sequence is TGTGCCAGTAGTTTAGGAGGGCTGAACACTGAAGCTTTCTTT. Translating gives CASSLGGLNTEAFF.

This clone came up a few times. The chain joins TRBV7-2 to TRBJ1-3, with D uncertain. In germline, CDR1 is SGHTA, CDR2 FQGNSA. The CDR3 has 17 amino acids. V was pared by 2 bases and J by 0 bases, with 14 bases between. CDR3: CASSLFFGDTSGNTIYF. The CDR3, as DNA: TGTGCCAGCAGCTTATTCTTTGGCGACACCTCTGGAAACACCATATATTTT.

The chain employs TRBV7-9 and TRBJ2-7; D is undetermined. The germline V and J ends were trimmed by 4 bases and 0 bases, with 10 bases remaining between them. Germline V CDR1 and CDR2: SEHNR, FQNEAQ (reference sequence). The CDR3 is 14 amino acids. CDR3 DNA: TGTGCCAGCAGCTCCTTAGCATCCTCCTACGAGCAGTACTTC. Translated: CASSSLASSYEQYF.

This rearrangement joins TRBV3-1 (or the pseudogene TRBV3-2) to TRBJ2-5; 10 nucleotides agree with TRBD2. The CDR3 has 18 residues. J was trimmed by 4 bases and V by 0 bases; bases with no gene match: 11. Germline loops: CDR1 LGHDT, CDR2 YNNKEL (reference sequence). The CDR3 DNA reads TGTGCCAGCAGCCAAGATCCGGAGCTAGCGGGAGAGGTAGAGACCCAGTACTTC. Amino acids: CASSQDPELAGEVETQYF.

The CDR3 here is CASSQANRGSNQPQHF. DNA for the CDR3: TGCGCCAGCAGCCAAGCCAACAGGGGTAGCAATCAGCCCCAGCATTTT. The V call is TRBV4-1, the J call TRBJ1-5, with 7 bases fitting TRBD1. The CDR3 spans 16 residues. V was clipped by 1 base and J by 0 bases; unmatched bases: 3. The germline V gene encodes CDR1 MGHRA and CDR2 YSYEKL.

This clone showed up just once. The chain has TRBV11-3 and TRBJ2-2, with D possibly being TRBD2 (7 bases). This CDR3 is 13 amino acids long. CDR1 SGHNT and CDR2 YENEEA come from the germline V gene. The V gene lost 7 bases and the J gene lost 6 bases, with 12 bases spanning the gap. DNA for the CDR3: TGTGCCAGCAAGGGGGGGCCGCCCGGGGAGCTGTTTTTT. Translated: CASKGGPPGELFF. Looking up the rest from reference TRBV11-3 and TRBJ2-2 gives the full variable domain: EAGVVQSPRYKIIEKKQPVAFWCNPISGHNTLYWYLQNLGQGPELLIRYENEEAVDDSQLPKDRFSAERLKGVDSTLKIQPAELGDSAVYLCASKGGPPGELFFGEGSRLTVL.

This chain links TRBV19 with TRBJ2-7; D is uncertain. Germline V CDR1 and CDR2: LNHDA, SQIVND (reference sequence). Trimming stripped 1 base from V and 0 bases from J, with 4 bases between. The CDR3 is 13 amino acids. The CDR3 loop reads CASSIASSYEQYF. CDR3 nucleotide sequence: TGTGCCAGTAGTATAGCCAGCTCCTACGAGCAGTACTTC.

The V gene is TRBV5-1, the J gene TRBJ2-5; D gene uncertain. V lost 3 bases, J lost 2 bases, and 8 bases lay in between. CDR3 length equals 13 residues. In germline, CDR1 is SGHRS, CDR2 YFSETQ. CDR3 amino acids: CASSSGSQETQYF. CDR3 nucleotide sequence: TGCGCCAGCAGCTCCGGGTCTCAAGAGACCCAGTACTTC.

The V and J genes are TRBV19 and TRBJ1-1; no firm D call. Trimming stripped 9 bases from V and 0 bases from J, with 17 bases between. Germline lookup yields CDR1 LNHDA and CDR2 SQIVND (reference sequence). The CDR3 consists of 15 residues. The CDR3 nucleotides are TGTGCCAGCCGCGATATAGGCAGGCTGAACACTGAAGCTTTCTTT. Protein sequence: CASRDIGRLNTEAFF.

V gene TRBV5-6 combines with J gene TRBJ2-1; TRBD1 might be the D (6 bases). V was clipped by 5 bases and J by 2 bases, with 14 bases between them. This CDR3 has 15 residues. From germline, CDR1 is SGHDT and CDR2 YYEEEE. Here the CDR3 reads CASRLTGPTYNEQFF. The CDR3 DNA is TGTGCCAGCAGACTAACAGGGCCCACCTACAATGAGCAGTTCTTC.

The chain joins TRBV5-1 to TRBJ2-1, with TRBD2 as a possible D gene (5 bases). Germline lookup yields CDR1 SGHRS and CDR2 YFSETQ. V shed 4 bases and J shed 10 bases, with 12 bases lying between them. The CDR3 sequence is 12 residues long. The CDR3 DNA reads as TGCGCCAGCAGCGCCCGGTGGAGGGAGCAGTTCTTC. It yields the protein CASSARWREQFF.

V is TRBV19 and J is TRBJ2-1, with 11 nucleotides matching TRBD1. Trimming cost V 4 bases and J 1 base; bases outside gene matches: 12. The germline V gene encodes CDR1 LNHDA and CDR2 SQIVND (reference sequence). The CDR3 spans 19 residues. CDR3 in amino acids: CASSSLGTGGPVSYNEQFF. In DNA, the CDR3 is TGTGCCAGTAGTAGTTTAGGGACAGGGGGACCTGTTTCCTACAATGAGCAGTTCTTC. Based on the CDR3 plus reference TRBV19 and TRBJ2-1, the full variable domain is DGGITQSPKYLFRKEGQNVTLSCEQNLNHDAMYWYRQDPGQGLRLIYYSQIVNDFQKGDIAEGYSVSREKKESFPLTVTSAQKNPTAFYLCASSSLGTGGPVSYNEQFFGPGTRLTVL.

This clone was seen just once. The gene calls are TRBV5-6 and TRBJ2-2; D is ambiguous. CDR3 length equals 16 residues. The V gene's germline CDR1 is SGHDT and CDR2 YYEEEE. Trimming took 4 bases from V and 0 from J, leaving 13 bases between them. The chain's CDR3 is CASSTPWQANTGELFF. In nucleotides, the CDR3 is TGTGCCAGCAGCACCCCATGGCAGGCGAACACCGGGGAGCTGTTTTTT.

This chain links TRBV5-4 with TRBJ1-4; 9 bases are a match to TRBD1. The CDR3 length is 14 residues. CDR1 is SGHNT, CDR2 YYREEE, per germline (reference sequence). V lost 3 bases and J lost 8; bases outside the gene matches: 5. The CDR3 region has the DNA TGTGCCAGCAGCTGGGGACAGGGAGAGGAAAAACTGTTTTTT. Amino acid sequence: CASSWGQGEEKLFF. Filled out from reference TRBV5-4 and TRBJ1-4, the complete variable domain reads ETGVTQSPTHLIKTRGQQVTLRCSSQSGHNTVSWYQQALGQGPQFIFQYYREEENGRGNFPPRFSGLQFPNYSSELNVNALELDDSALYLCASSWGQGEEKLFFGSGTQLSVL.

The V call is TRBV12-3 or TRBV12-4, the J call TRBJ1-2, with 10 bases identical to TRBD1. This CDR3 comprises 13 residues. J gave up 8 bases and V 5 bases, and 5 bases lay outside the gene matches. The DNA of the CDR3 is TGTGCCAGCAGTCCAGGGACAGGGGACGGCTACACCTTC. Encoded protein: CASSPGTGDGYTF.

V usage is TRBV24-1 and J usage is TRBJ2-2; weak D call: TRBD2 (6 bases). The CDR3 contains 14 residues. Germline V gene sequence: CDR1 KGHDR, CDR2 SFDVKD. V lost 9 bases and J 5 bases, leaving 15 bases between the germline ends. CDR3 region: CATGGAGGTGELFF. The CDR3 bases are TGTGCCACCGGCGGGGCCGGAGGGACCGGGGAGCTGTTTTTT.